The 19 T cell receptor beta chains listed next were all sequenced from one sample in a study of shared clonotypes between healthy human individuals. Assay used: immunoSEQ multiplex PCR; TCRdb lists only in-frame clones, some missing. Of some 1.5 million clones in the sample, 98% were seen once. Material: naive CD4+ T cells sorted from blood. As to subset: CD45RA+ positively selected. The receptors stem from a man between 25 and 39 years old in good health.

The V call is TRBV11-2, the J call TRBJ2-3, with D maybe TRBD1 (6 bases). This CDR3 has 16 residues. The germline gives CDR1 SGHAT, CDR2 FQNNGV. Trimming removed 4 bases from V and 3 bases from J, with 17 bases in between. This CDR3 reads CASSSKRGLATDTQYF. Written as DNA, the CDR3 is TGTGCCAGCAGCTCCAAGAGGGGGTTAGCTACAGATACGCAGTATTTT.

This rearrangement joins TRBV5-4 to TRBJ2-1; D is possibly TRBD1 (5 bases). The CDR3 runs to 12 residues. With 4 bases removed from V and 9 bases from J, the gap between germline ends came to 11 bases. Germline values: CDR1 SGHNT, CDR2 YYREEE (reference sequence). CDR3: CASSPTDTEQFF. The CDR3 DNA follows: TGTGCCAGCAGCCCGACAGACACTGAGCAGTTCTTC.

The chain employs TRBV6-5 and TRBJ2-1; D call uncertain. Deletions cut 8 bases from V and 6 bases from J, with 11 bases between. CDR1 is MNHEY, CDR2 SVGAGI, per germline. The CDR3 totals 12 residues. CDR3 in DNA: TGTGCCAGCGCACGGGTTCCCAATGAGCAGTTCTTC. This gives the protein CASARVPNEQFF.

In this sample, this clone turned up once. The chain carries TRBV9 and TRBJ1-5; 8 bases line up with TRBD1. The CDR3 length is 14 residues. Germline assignment: CDR1 SGDLS and CDR2 YYNGEE. J lost 2 bases, V lost 3 bases, and 1 base had no gene match. Here the CDR3 DNA reads TGTGCCAGCAGCGCGACAGGGGGCAATCAGCCCCAGCATTTT. The encoded protein is CASSATGGNQPQHF.

The V call is TRBV5-1, the J call TRBJ1-1; tentative D call: TRBD1 (5 bases). CDR3 length: 15 amino acids. With 7 bases removed from V and 4 bases from J, the gap between germline ends came to 20 bases. CDR1 and CDR2 (germline): SGHRS, YFSETQ. CDR3 DNA sequence: TGCGCCAGCGGAACCCAGGGCCATGGAAGCACTGAAGCTTTCTTT. Translating gives CASGTQGHGSTEAFF.

The count of this clone is one. The chain is built from TRBV29-1 and TRBJ2-2; tentatively, D is TRBD2 (5 bases). The CDR3 runs 14 residues. Per the germline V gene, CDR1 is SQVTM and CDR2 is ANQGSEA. V lost 6 bases to trimming and J lost 6 bases, with 17 bases between them. This CDR3 is CSVKESRDSGELFF. Written as DNA, the CDR3 is TGCAGCGTGAAGGAAAGTCGGGATTCCGGGGAGCTGTTTTTT.

The chain recombines TRBV5-6 with TRBJ2-5; 13 bases map to TRBD2. The germline CDR1 and CDR2 sequences are SGHDT and YYEEEE. The CDR3 contains 15 residues. The V segment lost 5 bases and the J segment 4 bases; nucleotides outside the gene matches: 5. CDR3 protein: CASRQRTSGRETQYF. CDR3 coding DNA: TGTGCCAGCAGACAACGGACTAGCGGGAGAGAGACCCAGTACTTC.

The rearrangement uses TRBV15 and TRBJ2-7; D call uncertain. The CDR3 sequence is 13 residues long. V was clipped by 4 bases and J by 7 bases, with 14 bases between them. Germline V gene data show CDR1 as LNHNV and CDR2 as YYDKDF (reference sequence). The CDR3 sequence is CATSKDPLGEQYF. The CDR3 coding sequence is TGTGCCACCAGCAAAGACCCCTTGGGGGAGCAGTACTTC.

This sequence joins TRBV10-3 and TRBJ2-1; 9 bases line up with TRBD1. CDR1 is ENHRY, CDR2 SYGVKD, per germline. J gave up 6 bases and V 6 bases, and 6 bases lay outside the gene matches. The CDR3 spans 14 residues. Here the CDR3 reads CAIRTGTGPNEQFF. The CDR3 bases are TGTGCCATCAGAACCGGGACAGGGCCCAATGAGCAGTTCTTC.

The chain joins TRBV6-6 to TRBJ2-7, with D possibly being TRBD1 or TRBD2 (5 bases each). Germline CDR1 and CDR2: MNHNY and SVGAGI (reference sequence). This CDR3 is 16 amino acids long. V shed 6 bases and J shed 3 bases, with 21 bases lying between them. The CDR3 DNA is TGTGCCAGCAGGCCTCACAACCGGGACGAAAGCTACGAGCAGTACTTC. It yields the protein CASRPHNRDESYEQYF.

The rearrangement links TRBV7-2 to TRBJ2-7; D call uncertain. Germline CDR1 reads SGHTA; CDR2 reads FQGNSA. Trimming cost V 3 bases and J 3 bases, with 9 bases left between them. The CDR3 runs to 13 residues. CDR3 sequence (DNA): TGTGCCAGCAGCTTCACTTTACGCTACGAGCAGTACTTC. It yields the protein CASSFTLRYEQYF.

This clone was counted a single time. V is TRBV7-9 and J is TRBJ2-3; D not certain. V shed 5 bases and J shed 7 bases, with 22 bases lying between them. This CDR3 region has 16 residues. The germline V gene encodes CDR1 SEHNR and CDR2 FQNEAQ (reference sequence). The DNA of the CDR3 is TGTGCCAGCAGCCCGAACCATCCCATACTTTTAAATACGCAGTATTTT. It encodes CASSPNHPILLNTQYF.

This chain joins TRBV12-5 and TRBJ1-2; weak D call: TRBD1 (5 bases). This CDR3 has 14 residues. CDR1 and CDR2 from the germline V gene are LGHNT and FRNRAP. Trimming shortened V by 2 bases and J by 0 bases, and 7 bases separated the two germline ends. DNA of the CDR3: TGTGCTAGTGGTTTGTGGGGGACTAACTATGGCTACACCTTC. This translates into CASGLWGTNYGYTF.

The genes are TRBV27 and TRBJ2-7; maybe TRBD2 (5 bases). The CDR3 has 14 amino acids. V was trimmed by 5 bases and J by 5 bases, leaving 16 bases between them. The germline gives CDR1 MNHEY, CDR2 SMNVEV (reference sequence). CDR3 DNA: TGTGCCAGCAGTGATTACTCAACTAGAAACGAGCAGTACTTC. Translated, it gives CASSDYSTRNEQYF.

The V and J genes are TRBV11-1 and TRBJ2-1; TRBD1 matches 7 bases. The germline CDR1 and CDR2 sequences are SGHAT and FQDESV (reference sequence). The CDR3 spans 16 residues. J lost 6 bases, V lost 3 bases, and 11 bases had no gene match. The CDR3 region has the DNA TGTGCCAGCAGCTTGGAGACAGGGCACTTGGTCAATGAGCAGTTCTTC. The encoded protein is CASSLETGHLVNEQFF. Drawing the rest from reference TRBV11-1 and TRBJ2-1, the complete variable domain is EAEVAQSPRYKITEKSQAVAFWCDPISGHATLYWYRQILGQGPELLVQFQDESVVDDSQLPKDRFSAERLKGVDSTLKIQPAELGDSAMYLCASSLETGHLVNEQFFGPGTRLTVL.

This clone is a singleton in its sample. The chain carries TRBV27 and TRBJ2-7; TRBD1 aligns across 7 bases. The CDR3 extends over 14 amino acids. Germline assignment: CDR1 MNHEY and CDR2 SMNVEV (reference sequence). Trimming removed 7 bases from V and 7 bases from J; junction bases left unmatched: 13. CDR3 nucleotide sequence: TGTGCCAGCAACCCGGGACAGCCCCGGGGAGAGCAGTACTTC. Translating it yields CASNPGQPRGEQYF.

The chain joins TRBV27 to TRBJ1-1; 8 nucleotides align to TRBD1. Germline trimming cut 5 bases from V and 4 bases from J; bases unmatched to any gene: 9. CDR3 length: 15 residues. CDR1 is MNHEY and CDR2 is SMNVEV in the germline V gene (reference sequence). CDR3 in DNA: TGTGCCAGCAGTCCATGGACAGGGAGGGTCACTGAAGCTTTCTTT. Its protein is CASSPWTGRVTEAFF.

Written as DNA, the CDR3 is TGTGCCAGCAGCTTGGCTAGCTCCGAGCAGTACTTC. It translates to CASSLASSEQYF. The J gene is TRBJ2-7, the V gene TRBV5-4; possible D gene TRBD2, 5 bases. V lost 0 bases, J lost 6 bases, and 7 bases lay in between. CDR1 SGHNT and CDR2 YYREEE come from the germline V gene (reference sequence). The CDR3 consists of 12 residues. Looking up the rest from reference TRBV5-4 and TRBJ2-7 gives the full variable domain: ETGVTQSPTHLIKTRGQQVTLRCSSQSGHNTVSWYQQALGQGPQFIFQYYREEENGRGNFPPRFSGLQFPNYSSELNVNALELDDSALYLCASSLASSEQYFGPGTRLTVT.

V is TRBV5-4 and J is TRBJ2-5; 8 nucleotides agree with TRBD2. There are 14 residues in the CDR3. CDR1 is SGHNT and CDR2 is YYREEE in the germline V gene (reference sequence). Trimming cost V 4 bases and J 7 bases; bases outside gene matches: 9. The CDR3 coding sequence is TGTGCCAGCAGCCTCCCCTCCGGGAGGGGGACCCAGTACTTC. Its translation: CASSLPSGRGTQYF.